The subject of this entry is one T cell receptor beta chain. Its antigen is unknown. Other DNA sequences of this sample code for an identical CDR3. The V gene end was trimmed by 0 bases and the J gene end by 6 bases; junction bases not matched to a gene: 6. Germline CDR1 is SGHDN and CDR2 is FVKESK. The CDR3 spans 16 residues. The record originates from a study of shared clonotypes between healthy human individuals. Overall study results and limits: Only blood samples were collected, and tissue repertoires likely differ. Sorted-subset sequencing was shown by rarefaction to be incomplete despite large depth.

In the original processing: Junction-only sequences produced by ImmunoSEQ had no quality scores, so filtering differed. The repertoire was sequenced with immunoSEQ multiplex PCR; TCRdb's copy has only in-frame clones and lacks some. V, J and clone size are those of that table, while D and trimming were read from the DNA. The repertoire consists of 1.4 million or so clones, with approximately 98.5% occurring once and the leading ten covering approximately 0.4%. The sequence was obtained from a man aged 25 to 45 in good health. The chain links TRBV14 to TRBJ2-1; 9 positions agree with TRBD2. The sample was naive CD4+ T cells sorted from blood. Subset described: CD45RA+ positively selected. The CDR3 nucleotides read TGTGCCAGCAGCCAAGAATTAGCGGGAGTCGGCAATGAGCAGTTCTTC. Amino acid sequence: CASSQELAGVGNEQFF. Full variable domain (rest looked up from reference TRBV14 and TRBJ2-1): EAGVTQFPSHSVIEKGQTVTLRCDPISGHDNLYWYRRVMGKEIKFLLHFVKESKQDESGMPNNRFLAERTGGTYSTLKVQPAELEDSGVYFCASSQELAGVGNEQFFGPGTRLTVL.